This entry is about one TCR beta chain. This record belongs to a study of blood T cell repertoires in COVID-19. Study-level information: The cDNA or gDNA used as material had been derived from T cells, B-cell-depleted T cells, or PBMCs.

The CDR3 is made up of 14 amino acids. The germline gives CDR1 SGHRS, CDR2 YFSETQ. J gave up 3 bases and V 4 bases, and 3 bases lay outside the gene matches. The method was immunoSEQ multiplex PCR; TCRdb's version includes in-frame clones alone and lacks a portion of them. The profile shows 150,000 to 200,000 clones, roughly 80% of them singletons. This receptor was taken from a man in his 60s with COVID-19, enrolled during active disease. The chain employs TRBV5-1 and TRBJ2-2, with 7 positions matching TRBD2. Sequenced material: peripheral blood. The CDR3 reads CASSREVDTGELFF. CDR3 nucleotide sequence: TGCGCCAGCAGCCGGGAGGTAGACACCGGGGAGCTGTTTTTT.